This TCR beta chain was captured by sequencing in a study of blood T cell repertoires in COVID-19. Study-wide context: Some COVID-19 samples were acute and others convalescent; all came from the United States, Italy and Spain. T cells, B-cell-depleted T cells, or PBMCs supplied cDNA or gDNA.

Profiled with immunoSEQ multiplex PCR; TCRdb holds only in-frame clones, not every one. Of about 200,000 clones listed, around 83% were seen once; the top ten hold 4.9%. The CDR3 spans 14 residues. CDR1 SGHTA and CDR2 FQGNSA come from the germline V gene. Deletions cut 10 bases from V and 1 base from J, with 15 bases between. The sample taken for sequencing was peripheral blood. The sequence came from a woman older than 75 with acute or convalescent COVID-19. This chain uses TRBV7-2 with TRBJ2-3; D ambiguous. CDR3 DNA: TGTGCCACCCAAGAGGCGCTCGGCACAGATACGCAGTATTTT. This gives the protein CATQEALGTDTQYF.